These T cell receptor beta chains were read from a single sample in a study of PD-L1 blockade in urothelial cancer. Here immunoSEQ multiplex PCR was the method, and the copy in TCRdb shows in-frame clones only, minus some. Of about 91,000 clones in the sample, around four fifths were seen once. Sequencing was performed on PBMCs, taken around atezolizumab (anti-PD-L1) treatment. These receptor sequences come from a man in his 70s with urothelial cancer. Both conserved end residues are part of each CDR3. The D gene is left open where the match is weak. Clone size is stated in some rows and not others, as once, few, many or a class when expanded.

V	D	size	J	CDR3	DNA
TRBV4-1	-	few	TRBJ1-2	CASSQDESGMGGYTF	TGCGCCAGCAGCCAAGATGAATCAGGGATGGGCGGCTACACCTTC
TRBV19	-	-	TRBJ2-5	CASSTRTAQETQYF	TGTGCCAGTAGTACCCGGACAGCCCAAGAGACCCAGTACTTC
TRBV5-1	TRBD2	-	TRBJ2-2	CASSNSGDAGTGELFF	TGCGCCAGCAGTAATAGCGGGGACGCGGGGACCGGGGAGCTGTTTTTT
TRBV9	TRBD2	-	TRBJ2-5	CASSPMTSRATQYF	TGTGCCAGCAGCCCGATGACTAGCCGGGCGACCCAGTACTTC
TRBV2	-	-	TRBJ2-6	CASNKEAGANVLTF	TGTGCCAGCAATAAGGAGGCCGGGGCCAACGTCCTGACTTTC
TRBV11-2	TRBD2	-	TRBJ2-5	CASSLEAGGTKTQYF	TGTGCCAGCAGCTTAGAGGCGGGGGGGACAAAGACCCAGTACTTC
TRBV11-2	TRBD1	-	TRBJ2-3	CASSPQGAGADTQYF	TGTGCCAGCAGCCCGCAGGGGGCCGGGGCAGATACGCAGTATTTT
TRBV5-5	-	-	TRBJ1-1	CASSRLRGVNAEAFF	TGTGCCAGCAGCCGTCTTAGAGGAGTGAACGCTGAAGCTTTCTTT
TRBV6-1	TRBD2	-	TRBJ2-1	CASSLTSGGDNEQFF	TGTGCCAGCAGTCTGACTAGCGGGGGTGACAATGAGCAGTTCTTC
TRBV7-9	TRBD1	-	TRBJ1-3	CASSLQTGVKYSGNTIYF	TGTGCCAGCAGCTTGCAGACAGGGGTTAAGTACTCTGGAAACACCATATATTTT
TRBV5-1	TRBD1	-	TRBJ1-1	CASSFGQGALNTEAFF	TGCGCCAGCAGCTTCGGACAGGGGGCTTTGAACACTGAAGCTTTCTTT
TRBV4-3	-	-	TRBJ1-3	CASSPSPAGGERGNTIYF	TGCGCCAGCAGCCCCTCACCTGCCGGGGGAGAGAGGGGAAACACCATATATTTT
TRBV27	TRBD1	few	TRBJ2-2	CASSLRDRGTGELFF	TGTGCCAGCAGTTTAAGGGACAGGGGAACCGGGGAGCTGTTTTTT
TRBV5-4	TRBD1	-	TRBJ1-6	CASSQDRDNSPLHF	TGTGCCAGCAGCCAGGACAGGGATAATTCACCCCTCCACTTT
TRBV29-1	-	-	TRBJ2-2	CSVAGVGELFF	TGCAGCGTAGCAGGGGTTGGGGAGCTGTTTTTT
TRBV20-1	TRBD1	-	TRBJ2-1	CSASRGNEQFF	TGCAGTGCTTCCAGGGGGAATGAGCAGTTCTTC
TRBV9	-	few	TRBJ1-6	CASSVGRNYNSPLHF	TGTGCCAGCAGCGTAGGCAGAAACTATAATTCACCCCTCCACTTT
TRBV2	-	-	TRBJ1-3	CASSSDGGSGNTIYF	TGTGCCAGCAGTTCGGACGGGGGCTCTGGAAACACCATATATTTT
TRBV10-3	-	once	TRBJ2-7	CAITPGTLGEQYF	TGTGCCATCACCCCAGGGACACTGGGGGAGCAGTACTTC
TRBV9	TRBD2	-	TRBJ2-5	CASSFTSEGETQYF	TGTGCCAGCAGCTTCACTAGCGAGGGAGAGACCCAGTACTTC
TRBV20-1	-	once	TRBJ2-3	CSAHGGLSF	TGCAGTGCTCATGGGGGACTTTCTTTT
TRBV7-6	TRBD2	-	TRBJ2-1	CASSPGLAGRSSYNEQFF	TGTGCCAGCAGCCCGGGACTAGCGGGCCGGAGCTCCTACAATGAGCAGTTCTTC
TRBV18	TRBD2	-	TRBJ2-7	CASSPNLGTSGSYEQYF	TGTGCCAGCTCACCAAACCTTGGGACTAGCGGGAGCTACGAGCAGTACTTC
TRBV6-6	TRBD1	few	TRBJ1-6	CASIRTGMDYNSPLHF	TGTGCCAGCATCAGGACAGGGATGGATTATAATTCACCCCTCCACTTT
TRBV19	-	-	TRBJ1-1	CASSIGRQLEAFF	TGTGCCAGTAGTATAGGGAGACAGCTTGAAGCTTTCTTT
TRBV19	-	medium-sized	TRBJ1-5	CASSMFGSSNQPQHF	TGTGCCAGTAGTATGTTCGGTTCTAGCAATCAGCCCCAGCATTTT
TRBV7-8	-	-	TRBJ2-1	CASSLAQGTYNEQFF	TGTGCCAGCAGCTTAGCGCAGGGAACCTACAATGAGCAGTTCTTC
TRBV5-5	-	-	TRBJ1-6	CASSLAGAYSPLHF	TGTGCCAGCAGCTTAGCTGGGGCGTATTCACCCCTCCACTTT
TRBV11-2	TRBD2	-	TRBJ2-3	CASSLGLAGASTDTQYF	TGTGCCAGCAGCTTAGGACTAGCGGGGGCGAGCACAGATACGCAGTATTTT
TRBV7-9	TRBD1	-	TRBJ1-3	CASSSNRQGRSGNTIYF	TGTGCCAGCAGCTCGAATAGACAGGGAAGGTCTGGAAACACCATATATTTT
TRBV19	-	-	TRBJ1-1	CASSLNREITEAFF	TGTGCCAGTAGTCTAAACAGGGAAATCACTGAAGCTTTCTTT
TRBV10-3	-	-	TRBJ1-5	CAISGQVTNQPQHF	TGTGCCATCAGTGGACAGGTAACTAATCAGCCCCAGCATTTT
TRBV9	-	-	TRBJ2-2	CATAVGGDTGELFF	TGTGCCACAGCAGTTGGGGGCGATACCGGGGAGCTGTTTTTT
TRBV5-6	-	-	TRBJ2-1	CASSLDPGWNYEQFF	TGTGCCAGCAGCTTGGATCCCGGGTGGAACTATGAGCAGTTCTTC
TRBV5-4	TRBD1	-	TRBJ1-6	CASSFYGQGNSPLHF	TGTGCCAGCAGCTTTTACGGACAGGGTAATTCACCCCTCCACTTT
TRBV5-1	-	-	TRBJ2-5	CASSLEQGIGGTQYF	TGCGCCAGCAGCTTGGAACAGGGTATTGGGGGGACCCAGTACTTC
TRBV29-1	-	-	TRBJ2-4	CSVGPPGAKNIQYF	TGCAGCGTGGGTCCTCCGGGAGCGAAAAACATTCAGTACTTC
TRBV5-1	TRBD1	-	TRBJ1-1	CASSDREAMNTEAFF	TGCGCCAGCAGCGACAGGGAGGCTATGAACACTGAAGCTTTCTTT
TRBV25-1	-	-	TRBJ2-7	CASSESSGAYEQYF	TGTGCCAGCAGTGAATCTTCCGGTGCCTACGAGCAGTACTTC
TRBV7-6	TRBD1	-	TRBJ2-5	CASSSGQGRVQETQYF	TGTGCCAGCAGCTCCGGACAGGGGAGGGTCCAAGAGACCCAGTACTTC
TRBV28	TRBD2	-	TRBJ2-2	CASSLSGRAGELFF	TGTGCCAGCAGTTTGAGTGGGAGGGCTGGGGAGCTGTTTTTT